This entry lists 32 T cell receptor beta chains sequenced from one sample in a study of T cell repertoires in cytomegalovirus infection. TCRdb used MiXCR to reprocess the reads, holding one entry per CDR3 protein. The table lists some 180,000 distinct CDR3 sequences, approximately 9.7% of them singletons. Sequenced material: PBMCs. The receptor set was obtained from a human donor in good health (CMV status not recorded). Some clones in this sample may be carry-over from other donors' samples.

On this clonotype itself: A read error is possible here, since a much larger clone lies one base away. The CDR3 does not close with the conserved phenylalanine or tryptophan, likely indicating a read error. The rearrangement uses TRBV5-4 and TRBJ1-6, with D unclear. The CDR3 is made up of 15 amino acids. Trimming stripped 4 bases from V and 1 base from J, with 9 bases between. Germline V gene lookup returns CDR1 SGHNT and CDR2 YYREEE (reference sequence). CDR3 nucleotides: TGTGCCAGCAGCCGGGGAGGATCCTATAATTCACCCCTCCACTGT. This sequence encodes CASSRGGSYNSPLHC.

This clonotype was detected a few times. V gene TRBV5-1 combines with J gene TRBJ2-3; D unclear. Between the trimmed V and J ends, which lost 0 bases and 0 bases, there was a span of 11 bases. From germline, CDR1 is SGHRS and CDR2 YFSETQ. The CDR3 spans 16 residues. CDR3 sequence reads: CASSLADLGSTDTQYF. The CDR3 nucleotides are TGCGCCAGCAGCTTGGCCGATTTAGGAAGCACAGATACGCAGTATTTT.

This clonotype has at least ten counts. The chain joins TRBV7-6 to TRBJ2-3, with D perhaps TRBD1 or TRBD2 (6 bases each). V was clipped by 0 bases and J by 1 base, with 8 bases between them. This CDR3 has 15 residues. The germline V gene has CDR1 SGHVS and CDR2 FNYEAQ. The chain's CDR3 is CASSLAGGRTDTQYF. The CDR3 DNA reads TGTGCCAGCAGCTTAGCCGGGGGCCGCACAGATACGCAGTATTTT.

The rearrangement links TRBV18 to TRBJ2-5; a weak D match, TRBD2 (5 bases). CDR1 KGHSH and CDR2 LQKENI come from the germline V gene. Trimming removed 0 bases from V and 2 bases from J, with 7 bases in between. The CDR3 extends over 14 amino acids. The CDR3 reads CASSPPRGQETQYF. CDR3 DNA sequence: TGTGCCAGCTCACCACCCCGAGGGCAAGAGACCCAGTACTTC.

This clonotype was seen at least ten times. V and J are TRBV13 and TRBJ1-1; D remains ambiguous. Trimming took 7 bases from V and 1 from J, leaving 4 bases between them. This CDR3 is 11 amino acids long. Germline lookup yields CDR1 PRHDT and CDR2 FYEKMQ (reference sequence). The CDR3 spells CASNKNTEAFF. As DNA, the CDR3 is TGTGCCAGCAACAAGAACACTGAAGCTTTCTTT.

This chain links TRBV9 with TRBJ1-1; 11 nucleotides line up with TRBD1. The CDR3 consists of 16 residues. The junction had 5 bases not matched to a gene; V was cut back by 3 bases and J by 1 base. Germline-derived CDR1 and CDR2 are SGDLS and YYNGEE. CDR3 DNA: TGTGCCAGCAGCGGGAGAGGGACAGGGGGGAACACTGAAGCTTTCTTT. Amino acid sequence: CASSGRGTGGNTEAFF.

This clonotype appeared many times. V gene TRBV7-2 combines with J gene TRBJ2-4, with 9 bases lining up with TRBD2. Looked up from germline, CDR1 is SGHTA and CDR2 is FQGNSA. This CDR3 is 17 amino acids long. Germline trimming cut 1 base from V and 7 bases from J; bases unmatched to any gene: 11. Written as DNA, the CDR3 is TGTGCCAGCAGCTTAGTATCGGCGGGAGGGGGCGGGAACATTCAGTACTTC. Amino acid sequence: CASSLVSAGGGGNIQYF.

This clonotype appeared many times. As DNA, the CDR3 is TGCAGCGTTGGAGCGATTTTAAAGGATGAGCAGTTCTTC. Its protein product is CSVGAILKDEQFF. V usage is TRBV29-1 and J usage is TRBJ2-1; D is undetermined. The V end was cut by 4 bases, the J end by 8 bases, with 15 bases between. There are 13 residues in the CDR3. The V gene's germline CDR1 is SQVTM and CDR2 ANQGSEA.

This clonotype has ten or more counts. The CDR3 sequence is CASSLTAARSGTGELFF. The CDR3 DNA is TGTGCCAGCAGCTTAACTGCGGCTCGATCGGGCACCGGGGAGCTGTTTTTT. The chain couples TRBV7-2 to TRBJ2-2; D gene uncertain. CDR3 size: 17 residues. V shed 2 bases and J shed 4 bases, with 17 bases lying between them. Germline V CDR1 and CDR2: SGHTA, FQGNSA.

This clonotype was seen only a few times. The rearrangement links TRBV18 to TRBJ2-5, with 10 bases aligning to TRBD2. In germline, CDR1 is KGHSH, CDR2 LQKENI. There are 15 residues in the CDR3. With 2 bases clipped from V and 5 bases from J, the junction kept 5 bases outside the gene matches. CDR3 bases: TGTGCCAGCTCACCAGCTAGCGGGAGTTTGGAGACCCAGTACTTC. It codes for CASSPASGSLETQYF.

Ten or more counts support this clonotype. V is TRBV28 and J is TRBJ1-5, with 8 bases fitting TRBD1. V gave up 8 bases and J gave up 4 bases; unmatched junction bases: 4. This CDR3 has 13 amino acids. Looked up from germline, CDR1 is MDHEN and CDR2 is SYDVKM. The CDR3 DNA reads as TGTGCCAGCGGCGACAGGGGTAATCAGCCCCAGCATTTT. It yields the protein CASGDRGNQPQHF. The variable domain in full, with the rest retrieved from reference TRBV28 and TRBJ1-5, is DVKVTQSSRYLVKRTGEKVFLECVQDMDHENMFWYRQDPGLGLRLIYFSYDVKMKEKGDIPEGYSVSREKKERFSLILESASTNQTSMYLCASGDRGNQPQHFGDGTRLSIL.

This clonotype was counted a few times. This chain connects TRBV10-3 to TRBJ1-6; D remains ambiguous. Per the germline V gene, CDR1 is ENHRY and CDR2 is SYGVKD. Between the trimmed V and J ends, which lost 0 bases and 7 bases, there was a span of 4 bases. CDR3 length equals 13 residues. CDR3 DNA sequence: TGTGCCATCAGTGAGTCGGGGAATTCACCCCTCCACTTT. Amino acid sequence: CAISESGNSPLHF.

This clonotype showed up just a few times. J is TRBJ2-1 and V is TRBV5-4; 14 nucleotides line up with TRBD2. J was trimmed by 12 bases and V by 7 bases; bases with no gene match: 3. The CDR3 loop spans 12 amino acids. Germline V lookup: CDR1 SGHNT, CDR2 YYREEE (reference sequence). Written as DNA, the CDR3 is TGTGCCAGCGGACTAGCGGGGGGAGGGCAGTTCTTC. Translating gives CASGLAGGGQFF.

The genes are TRBV5-4 and TRBJ2-3; 11 positions match TRBD2. The CDR3 length is 15 residues. CDR1 is SGHNT and CDR2 is YYREEE in the germline V gene (reference sequence). Unmatched junction bases numbered 3, after V lost 3 bases and J lost 3 bases. The CDR3 DNA reads TGTGCCAGCAGCTCCGCTAGCGGGGGGACAGATACGCAGTATTTT. This encodes CASSSASGGTDTQYF.

This clonotype was observed many times. This sequence joins TRBV28 and TRBJ2-5; TRBD2 aligns across 13 bases. Trimming cost V 3 bases and J 2 bases; bases outside gene matches: 9. The CDR3 loop spans 18 amino acids. CDR1 MDHEN and CDR2 SYDVKM come from the germline V gene. The CDR3 loop reads CASSLPGLAGAKQETQYF. DNA for the CDR3: TGTGCCAGCAGTTTGCCTGGACTAGCGGGGGCAAAACAAGAGACCCAGTACTTC. The variable domain in full, with the rest retrieved from reference TRBV28 and TRBJ2-5, is DVKVTQSSRYLVKRTGEKVFLECVQDMDHENMFWYRQDPGLGLRLIYFSYDVKMKEKGDIPEGYSVSREKKERFSLILESASTNQTSMYLCASSLPGLAGAKQETQYFGPGTRLLVL.

This clonotype was seen once. A read error may be the cause here, since a much bigger clone is one base away. The chain has TRBV28 and TRBJ2-6, with D possibly TRBD1 on 6 matching bases. This CDR3 region has 15 residues. Germline assignment: CDR1 MDHEN and CDR2 SYDVKM. V was shortened by 5 bases and J by 5 bases, with 13 bases between the two germline ends. In nucleotides, the CDR3 is TGTGCCAGCAGTCCAGGACAGTGGTGGGCCAACGTCCTGACTTTC. It translates to CASSPGQWWANVLTF.

Many counts were recorded for this clonotype. The rearrangement links TRBV28 to TRBJ2-1, with D tentatively TRBD2 (7 bases). Trimming pared 7 bases from V and 4 bases from J, leaving 20 bases between. Germline CDR1 MDHEN, CDR2 SYDVKM. The CDR3 extends over 16 amino acids. CDR3: CASTPTGLEYYNEQFF. Written as DNA, the CDR3 is TGTGCCAGCACCCCGACAGGACTAGAGTATTACAATGAGCAGTTCTTC.

This clonotype was picked up many times. CDR3 in amino acids: CASSLALGVGETQYF. The CDR3 DNA reads as TGTGCCAGCAGCTTGGCGCTAGGGGTAGGGGAGACCCAGTACTTC. V is TRBV5-5 and J is TRBJ2-5, with D possibly being TRBD1 (5 bases). V was pared by 0 bases and J by 5 bases, with 14 bases between. CDR1 SGHKS and CDR2 YYEKEE come from the germline V gene (reference sequence). The CDR3 consists of 15 residues.

This clonotype was seen repeatedly, ten times or more. The chain couples TRBV7-2 to TRBJ2-6, with TRBD2 as a possible D gene (5 bases). The CDR3 covers 15 residues. Per the germline V gene, CDR1 is SGHTA and CDR2 is FQGNSA. Trimming cost V 6 bases and J 2 bases, with 11 bases left between them. The CDR3 protein is CASRIGGTGANVLTF. DNA for the CDR3: TGTGCCAGCAGGATTGGAGGAACTGGGGCCAACGTCCTGACTTTC.

This clonotype was recorded at least ten times. This chain connects TRBV6-5 to TRBJ2-1; 7 bases match TRBD2. The J segment lost 2 bases and the V segment lost 2 bases, leaving 3 bases of the junction unmatched. The germline gives CDR1 MNHEY, CDR2 SVGAGI. The CDR3 sequence is 15 residues long. The CDR3 DNA is TGTGCCAGCAGTTACGTAGCGGGCCCCTACAATGAGCAGTTCTTC. Its protein is CASSYVAGPYNEQFF.

This clonotype was seen at least ten times. The junction shows a germline mismatch at one end, possibly a read error. The rearrangement joins TRBV28 to TRBJ1-4; 9 nucleotides agree with TRBD1. Per the germline V gene, CDR1 is MDHEN and CDR2 is SYDVKM. The CDR3 has 16 amino acids. CDR3 bases: TGTGCCAGCAGATTATCCCGGGACAGGGTGGAGGAAAAACTGTTTTTT. It encodes CASRLSRDRVEEKLFF.

This clonotype was observed a handful of times. This rearrangement joins TRBV7-9 to TRBJ1-1; D gene uncertain. The CDR3 is made up of 15 amino acids. Germline CDR1 SEHNR, CDR2 FQNEAQ (reference sequence). V lost 1 base and J 1 base, leaving 10 bases between the germline ends. This CDR3 is CASSLGGSPNTEAFF. The CDR3 DNA is TGTGCCAGCAGCTTAGGTGGGAGTCCGAACACTGAAGCTTTCTTT.

The sample holds many counts of this clonotype. V usage is TRBV7-8 and J usage is TRBJ2-1; no definite D call. Germline values: CDR1 SGHVS, CDR2 FQNEAQ. The CDR3 has 14 amino acids. Trimming took 7 bases from V and 5 from J, leaving 15 bases between them. The chain's CDR3 is CASKSYITDNEQFF. The DNA of the CDR3 is TGTGCCAGCAAGAGCTACATAACCGACAATGAGCAGTTCTTC.

The chain joins TRBV9 to TRBJ2-6; the match to TRBD2 covers 7 bases. CDR3 length equals 19 residues. Germline CDR1 SGDLS, CDR2 YYNGEE. The ends lost 0 bases at V and 0 bases at J; junction bases unmatched: 9. The CDR3 DNA reads TGTGCCAGCAGCGTAGCTCGTCCAGCGGGGTCCTCTGGGGCCAACGTCCTGACTTTC. Protein product: CASSVARPAGSSGANVLTF.

V usage is TRBV2 and J usage is TRBJ1-6; unclear D gene. The CDR3 loop spans 14 amino acids. The V gene's germline CDR1 is SNHLY and CDR2 FYNNEI. V gave up 7 bases and J gave up 8 bases, with 15 bases separating them. CDR3 sequence (DNA): TGTGCCAGCATTCAGACATATATTGATTCACCCCTCCACTTT. Protein sequence: CASIQTYIDSPLHF. The full variable domain, completed using reference TRBV2 and TRBJ1-6, is EPEVTQTPSHQVTQMGQEVILRCVPISNHLYFYWYRQILGQKVEFLVSFYNNEISEKSEIFDDQFSVERPDGSNFTLKIRSTKLEDSAMYFCASIQTYIDSPLHFGNGTRLTVT.

This clonotype was counted many times. The chain carries TRBV2 and TRBJ1-5, with D maybe TRBD1 (5 bases). V lost 7 bases, J lost 1 base, and 8 bases lay in between. Germline V lookup: CDR1 SNHLY, CDR2 FYNNEI. The CDR3 runs 13 residues. CDR3 DNA: TGTGCCAGCATGGGGGGGAGCAATCAGCCCCAGCATTTT. The encoded protein is CASMGGSNQPQHF.

This clonotype was detected a few times. As DNA, the CDR3 is TGTGCCACCAGTGATTTTTCGATTCGGGCTTCTAATGAGCAGTTCTTC. It yields the protein CATSDFSIRASNEQFF. The chain joins TRBV24-1 to TRBJ2-1; D is undetermined. CDR3 length: 16 amino acids. V was trimmed by 1 base and J by 7 bases, leaving 16 bases between them. Germline CDR1 reads KGHDR; CDR2 reads SFDVKD.

The chain couples TRBV6-2 or TRBV6-3 to TRBJ2-1; TRBD1 agrees at 12 bases. Germline V gives CDR1 MNHEY, CDR2 SVGEGT. Germline trimming cut 2 bases from V and 1 base from J; bases unmatched to any gene: 18. This CDR3 comprises 22 residues. Written as DNA, the CDR3 is TGTGCCAGCAGTTACGCTTGGCCGTGGCGGGACAGGGGGCAGGTGTCCTACAATGAGCAGTTCTTC. This gives the protein CASSYAWPWRDRGQVSYNEQFF.

In the case of this clonotype: With a much larger clone just one base away, this may be a read error. The conserved closing phenylalanine or tryptophan is absent in this CDR3, likely reflecting a read error. Because the CDR3's place on the DNA is in doubt, the DNA is left out and the CDR3 is given as listed by TCRdb. The CDR3 loop reads CASSTRDKGPYL. This chain uses TRBV11-3 with TRBJ2-3; TRBD1, the D gene given by the table, was not confirmed from the DNA. Per the germline V gene, CDR1 is SGHNT and CDR2 is YENEEA. The CDR3 region is 12 residues in length, termini included.

This clonotype has just a few counts. The chain has TRBV28 and TRBJ1-5; D might be TRBD1 (6 bases). This CDR3 spans 17 amino acids. CDR1 is MDHEN, CDR2 SYDVKM, per germline. With 5 bases removed from V and 0 bases from J, the gap between germline ends came to 17 bases. The CDR3 loop reads CASSITGKGNSNQPQHF. DNA of the CDR3: TGTGCCAGCAGTATTACAGGGAAAGGCAATAGCAATCAGCCCCAGCATTTT. The complete variable domain, with remaining parts taken from reference TRBV28 and TRBJ1-5, reads DVKVTQSSRYLVKRTGEKVFLECVQDMDHENMFWYRQDPGLGLRLIYFSYDVKMKEKGDIPEGYSVSREKKERFSLILESASTNQTSMYLCASSITGKGNSNQPQHFGDGTRLSIL.

This clonotype came up many times. The V call is TRBV6-2 or TRBV6-3, the J call TRBJ2-3; the D gene is possibly TRBD2 (6 bases). Germline CDR1 MNHEY, CDR2 SVGEGT. Trimming took off 8 bases at V and 2 bases at J, with 14 bases between the two ends. This CDR3 spans 14 amino acids. DNA for the CDR3: TGTGCCAGCTCAGATAGCGGAGACACAGATACGCAGTATTTT. Translated: CASSDSGDTDTQYF.

This clonotype was seen a handful of times. The chain recombines TRBV20-1 with TRBJ2-4, with D tentatively TRBD1 (6 bases). The V end lost 6 bases, the J end lost 9 bases, and 27 bases lay between the germline ends. The CDR3 length is 16 residues. Germline assignment: CDR1 DFQATT and CDR2 SNEGSKA (reference sequence). The CDR3 here is CSALGQDVGGLGIQYF. The CDR3 region has the DNA TGCAGTGCCCTCGGGCAGGACGTTGGGGGCCTGGGCATTCAGTACTTC.